This T cell receptor beta chain was captured by sequencing in a study of OX40 agonist ivuxolimab in advanced cancers. General study results and limits: Low normalized clonal expansion also occurred in some nonresponding patients. Clonal expansion from baseline to week 6 occurred in both CD4+ and CD8+ T cells.

The table came from immunoSEQ multiplex PCR; TCRdb's copy has only in-frame clones and leaves some out. The sample carries tens of thousands of clones, around 79% recorded once. This clone has a handful of counts. The antigen is undetermined. Per the germline V gene, CDR1 is ENHRY and CDR2 is SYGVKD. The CDR3 is 14 residues long. Trimming took off 3 bases at V and 2 bases at J, with 9 bases between the two ends. The rearrangement uses TRBV10-3 and TRBJ2-3; the D is unclear. The specimen was CD4+ or CD8+ T cells sorted from blood, collected in a trial of the OX40 agonist ivuxolimab. The receptor was isolated from an adult with an advanced solid tumor such as melanoma, head and neck, liver or kidney cancer. The CDR3 sequence is CAISEALLTDTQYF. The CDR3 coding sequence is TGTGCCATCAGTGAAGCACTTCTCACAGATACGCAGTATTTT.